This is a list of T cell receptor beta chains from one sample in a study of cytomegalovirus exposure and HLA in healthy donors. Assay used: immunoSEQ multiplex PCR; TCRdb lists only in-frame clones, some missing. This sample has 150,000 or so clones; 60% to 85% occur once, and the top ten carry roughly 3%. Source material: PBMCs. The source of these receptors is a woman between 40 and 50 years old in good health and CMV-seronegative. Each CDR3 is given with its conserved first and last residue. Each record gives: V gene, clone size, J gene, D gene, CDR3 DNA, CDR3 protein. The D gene is left open where the match is weak. For some rows the clone size is stated as once, few or many, or as a class when expanded; others skip it.

TRBV7-9,NA,TRBJ1-1,NA,TGTGCCAGCAGCTTTGTGATAGGGGCTGAAGCTTTCTTT,CASSFVIGAEAFF
TRBV28,NA,TRBJ1-6,NA,TGTGCCAGCAGCGCTAGGACAGACTCCTATAATTCACCCCTCCACTTT,CASSARTDSYNSPLHF
TRBV18,NA,TRBJ2-3,NA,TGTGCCAGCTCACCGGCGAGGGGCACAGATACGCAGTATTTT,CASSPARGTDTQYF
TRBV5-1,NA,TRBJ1-2,NA,TGCGCCAGCAGCTCCAAGGGGCAGGGATCCTATGGCTACACCTTC,CASSSKGQGSYGYTF
TRBV5-4,NA,TRBJ1-3,NA,TGTGCCAGCAGCTTGGGAGAGCCTTTGTCTGGAAACACCATATATTTT,CASSLGEPLSGNTIYF
TRBV2,NA,TRBJ2-2,NA,TGTGCCAGCAGTCAGGACGGGGAGCTGTTTTTT,CASSQDGELFF
TRBV7-2,NA,TRBJ2-5,NA,TGTGCCAGCAGCTTACAGGTCTACCAAGAGACCCAGTACTTC,CASSLQVYQETQYF
TRBV19,NA,TRBJ1-2,NA,TGTGCCAGTTACCACAGAAATGGCTACACCTTC,CASYHRNGYTF
TRBV21-1,NA,TRBJ2-7,NA,TGTGCCAGCAGCAGCCTCTTCTGGGGAACTAGCTTCGAGCAGTACTTC,CASSSLFWGTSFEQYF
TRBV7-8,NA,TRBJ1-4,TRBD1,TGTGCCAGCAGCGCGGATCCAGGGGGCCTTAATGAAAAACTGTTTTTT,CASSADPGGLNEKLFF
TRBV11-3,NA,TRBJ2-3,TRBD1,TGTGCCAGCAGCTTAGGAGCCAGGGGGACAGATACGCAGTATTTT,CASSLGARGTDTQYF
TRBV7-8,NA,TRBJ2-5,NA,TGTGCCAGCAGCTTAGCACTAGGAGAGACCCAGTACTTC,CASSLALGETQYF
TRBV6-1,few,TRBJ1-5,NA,TGTGCCAGCAAAACAAATAGCAATCAGCCCCAGCATTTT,CASKTNSNQPQHF
TRBV5-1,NA,TRBJ1-2,TRBD1,TGCGCCAGCAGCCAAGGACAGGGGAAAGCTAACTATGGCTACACCTTC,CASSQGQGKANYGYTF
TRBV19,NA,TRBJ1-5,NA,TGTGCCAGTACCCGGGGGGGCGAGGGGCCTCAGCCCCAGCATTTT,CASTRGGEGPQPQHF
TRBV19,NA,TRBJ1-2,TRBD1,TGTGCCAGTAGCATTCCGGGACAGGGGGTGCGTGGCTACACCTTC,CASSIPGQGVRGYTF
TRBV7-9,NA,TRBJ2-1,NA,TGTGCCAGCAGCCCGAACTTAGCAACGCTCTCCTACAATGAGCAGTTCTTC,CASSPNLATLSYNEQFF
TRBV7-8,NA,TRBJ2-1,NA,TGTGCCAGCAGCTTATATTGTGAGCAGTTCTTC,CASSLYCEQFF
TRBV29-1,NA,TRBJ1-2,NA,TGCAGCGTTGAAACAGGCCCCTATGGCTACACCTTC,CSVETGPYGYTF
TRBV7-9,once,TRBJ1-2,TRBD1,TGTTCCAGCAGCTTACCACAGGGGTCCGGCTACACCTTC,CSSSLPQGSGYTF
TRBV7-2,NA,TRBJ2-3,NA,TGTGCCAGCAGCTTAGCTGGCTCCACAGATACGCAGTATTTT,CASSLAGSTDTQYF
TRBV6-1,once,TRBJ1-6,TRBD1,TGTGCCAGCAGCCCCAGGGGGGTTGGGTCACCCCTCCACTTT,CASSPRGVGSPLHF
TRBV27,NA,TRBJ1-2,NA,TGTGCCAGCAGTTTGGGACAAACTAACTATGGCTACACCTTC,CASSLGQTNYGYTF
TRBV27,few,TRBJ2-3,TRBD2,TGTGCCAGCAGTTTAGGGGGGGGGTCAGATACGCAGTATTTT,CASSLGGGSDTQYF
TRBV5-1,NA,TRBJ1-6,NA,TGCGCCAGCAGCTTGGCCCGGGACTATAATTCACCCCTCCACTTT,CASSLARDYNSPLHF
TRBV6-1,NA,TRBJ2-3,TRBD1,TGTGCCAGCAGTCTTGACAGGGCGGGCACAGATACGCAGTATTTT,CASSLDRAGTDTQYF
TRBV7-8,NA,TRBJ1-6,NA,TGTGCCAGCAGCTTAGGGACAGCCCTCTCGGTGGGTTCACCCCTCCACTTT,CASSLGTALSVGSPLHF
TRBV28,few,TRBJ1-6,TRBD1,TGTGCCAGCGACCGGGACAGAGTTTCACCCCTCCACTTT,CASDRDRVSPLHF
TRBV7-2,NA,TRBJ1-2,NA,TGTGCCAGCAGCTTACCATCGGGGTTTGGCTACACCTTC,CASSLPSGFGYTF
TRBV23-1,NA,TRBJ1-5,TRBD1,TGCGCCAGGACCCACAAGGGGGCTGCGGAGCCCCAGCATTTT,CARTHKGAAEPQHF
TRBV5-4,few,TRBJ1-6,TRBD1,TGTGCCAGCAGCTCTCTACTGGGGACAGCCAATAATTCACCCCTCCACTTT,CASSSLLGTANNSPLHF
TRBV6-1,few,TRBJ1-1,NA,TGTGCCAGCAGTGTCACCGGGACTTCGGACACTGAAGCTTTCTTT,CASSVTGTSDTEAFF
TRBV2,once,TRBJ1-2,NA,TGTCAAAAGGGACTAATTGACTACACCTTC,CQKGLIDYTF
TRBV4-1,many,TRBJ2-2,NA,TGCGCCAGCAGCCAACCAAGGCAGGCCGGGGAGCTGTTTTTT,CASSQPRQAGELFF
TRBV14,NA,TRBJ1-2,NA,TGTGCCAGCAGCGGTCTTAGTAGTAACTATGGCTACACCTTC,CASSGLSSNYGYTF
TRBV2,few,TRBJ1-5,NA,TGTGCCAGCAGTGTTCAACGGGTTGGACAGCCCCAGCATTTT,CASSVQRVGQPQHF
TRBV19,few,TRBJ1-1,NA,TGTGCCAGTAGTATCTTCGACGGAGACACTGAAGCTTTCTTT,CASSIFDGDTEAFF
TRBV28,NA,TRBJ2-7,NA,TGTGCCAGCAGTTTAAGCTTCTTATACGAGCAGTACTTC,CASSLSFLYEQYF
TRBV11-3,once,TRBJ2-2,NA,TGTGCCAGCAGCCCTACCCCCGACAGCCCCGGGGAGCTGTTTTTT,CASSPTPDSPGELFF
TRBV5-1,NA,TRBJ2-5,TRBD2,TGCGCCAGCAGCTTGGATCCTAGCGGGGGGGGATTGAAGACCCAGTACTTC,CASSLDPSGGGLKTQYF
TRBV28,once,TRBJ1-1,NA,TGTGCCAGCAGCCTTGGTCTGCATAGAAACACTGAAGCTTTCTTT,CASSLGLHRNTEAFF
TRBV6-6,NA,TRBJ2-5,NA,TGTGCCACCAATGGATGGAGTAAGGAGACCCAGTACTTC,CATNGWSKETQYF